This T cell receptor beta chain was obtained from a study of blood T cell repertoires in COVID-19 (dated by TCRdb to about 2020). Regarding the research as a whole: Samples covering the acute and convalescent phases of COVID-19 were provided by collaborators in the United States, Italy and Spain. The prospective study material was composed of cDNA or gDNA derived from T cells, B-cell-depleted T cells, or PBMCs. Subjects who had been exposed to COVID-19, were actively infected with it, or had recovered from it provided the deeply sampled blood TCRbeta repertoires that made up the dataset. The repertoires were made available in a free public database intended to serve as a resource for research on the immune response to SARS-CoV-2. Samples were obtained from the ongoing ImmuneRACE study (first 160 participants) and from over 1,000 subjects provided by 6 global collaborators. Nearly every sample came with metadata listing a de-identified subject ID, COVID-19 status, age in years and sex. HLA class I and class II types, where available, came from metadata supplied by the sample provider rather than from assay-based typing. Study-level results and caveats: Clinical and demographic metadata were provided uncurated, with the amount varying by source and participant.

TCRbeta CDR3 regions were amplified from genomic DNA by means of the immunoSEQ Assay, a bias-controlled multiplex PCR. The original pipeline was this. Within the assay, amplification of reference gene primers was used to estimate how many nucleated cells each sample contained. Sequence reads were collapsed and filtered to measure the absolute abundance of every unique TCRbeta CDR3 rearrangement. Productive Simpson clonality was computed per sample as the square root of Simpson's diversity index over productive rearrangements. TCRdb holds this immuneACCESS table with in-frame rearrangements only. Some clones are missing; in checked studies, unresolved V genes explain under half, and the rest has no known cause. That table is the source of V, J and clone size, and D and trimming were worked out from the DNA. This sample comprises about 470,000 clones, approximately 90% of them detected only once. The ten biggest clones cover about 0.65% of the sample.

Points on this clone: This receptor's antigen is unknown. No base qualities exist here, and no much larger clone lies one base off it.

The CDR3, from cysteine to phenylalanine, totals 13 residues. This entry keeps only the CDR3 DNA: 39 bases, framed from base 1. Deletion took 1 base off V and 8 bases off J, with a span of 11 bases between the germline ends. The germline V gene encodes CDR1 LGHDT and CDR2 YNNKEL (reference sequence). Participants in the prospective study were aged roughly 18 to 100 years, lived in under 30 United States geographic areas, and enrolled through a virtual design. Cohort assignment in the prospective study relied on participant-reported clinical history from a screening survey and a study questionnaire. Recovered participants in ImmuneRACE Cohort 3 were defined by two consecutive negative NP/OP PCR tests, clearance by a healthcare professional, or resolution of symptoms. Each participant in the prospective study had whole blood, serum and a nasopharyngeal or oropharyngeal swab collected by mobile phlebotomists. Over an approximately 2-month period, participants in the prospective study had the option of providing additional blood draws and questionnaires. Blood samples from the prospective study were shipped frozen or at room temperature prior to DNA extraction.

The sequence links TRBV3-1 (or the pseudogene TRBV3-2) to TRBJ1-1, with no confident D gene call. Sequenced: PBMCs or T cells enriched from blood (not recorded which). The source is a woman aged 18 to 35 who had recovered from COVID-19. The bases read TGTGCCAGCAGCCAAGCAGCTCGGGAGGAAGCTTTCTTT. This yields the protein CASSQAAREEAFF.